This record concerns one T cell receptor (beta chain) sequence. Its antigen has not been determined. No per-base quality is available; no much larger clone lies one base away. Receptor libraries were prepared by the immunoSEQ multiplex PCR assay. Entries here come from immuneACCESS through TCRdb and include only in-frame sequences with V and J called. Some clones fail to appear in such tables; in the studies checked, an unresolved V gene covers under half of the shortfall, and the cause of the remainder is unknown. The sample data list 130,000 or so clones, and roughly nine tenths of these were observed just once. The ten largest clones add up to around 7.3% of the sample. The record originates from a study of control samples from healthy donors and cancer patients (dated by TCRdb to the early 2020s). According to the germline V gene, CDR1 reads LGHNA and CDR2 reads YNFKEQ. V drops 1 base and J drops 6 bases, leaving 13 bases in between. From its cysteine to its phenylalanine, the CDR3 spans 14 amino acids. The CDR3 DNA has 42 bases and is translated from base 1.

This chain joins TRBV4-2 to TRBJ2-7, with the D gene too uncertain to name. The sequenced material came from blood. This sequence originates from a man between 18 and 29 years old in good health. The nucleotide sequence reads TGTGCCAGCAGCCAAGGACTCTTCTTGGGCGAGCAGTACTTC. This codes for CASSQGLFLGEQYF.